A selection of T cell receptor beta chains follows, all from one sample in a study of shared clonotypes between healthy human individuals. Only in-frame clones appear in the TCRdb table, and some are missing; sequencing was by immunoSEQ multiplex PCR. The sample yields around 350,000 clones, around 79% seen once. Source material: memory CD4+ T cells sorted from blood. These TCRs come from a young man in good health. Each CDR3 is given with its conserved first and last residue. D genes are given only for firm matches. For some rows the clone size is stated as once, few or many, or as a class when expanded; others skip it.

V: TRBV28
D: NA
size: NA
J: TRBJ2-1
DNA: TGTGCCAGCAGTCCACAGACCCGTGAGCAGTTCTTC
CDR3: CASSPQTREQFF

V: TRBV5-1
D: NA
size: NA
J: TRBJ2-1
DNA: TGCGCCAGCAGCTCGCTCGGTACAGGAGGGCACAATGAGCAGTTCTTC
CDR3: CASSSLGTGGHNEQFF

V: TRBV28
D: NA
size: NA
J: TRBJ1-5
DNA: TGTGCCAGCAGTCCAAGCAATCAGCCCCAGCATTTT
CDR3: CASSPSNQPQHF

V: TRBV7-9
D: NA
size: NA
J: TRBJ2-5
DNA: TGTGCCAGCAGCCGGAGGGATTTTTACCAAGAGACCCAGTACTTC
CDR3: CASSRRDFYQETQYF

V: TRBV7-9
D: TRBD1
size: few
J: TRBJ1-5
DNA: TGTGCCAGCAGCTCGGGACAGGGGATTAGAGGCAATCAGCCCCAGCATTTT
CDR3: CASSSGQGIRGNQPQHF

V: TRBV5-6
D: NA
size: NA
J: TRBJ1-4
DNA: TGTGCCAGCAGCGCGGCATGGGGTCTTAATGAAAAACTGTTTTTT
CDR3: CASSAAWGLNEKLFF

V: TRBV14
D: NA
size: NA
J: TRBJ1-5
DNA: TGTGCCAGCACTAACAGGCGCCTCCAAAATCAGCCCCAGCATTTT
CDR3: CASTNRRLQNQPQHF

V: TRBV6-1
D: NA
size: NA
J: TRBJ1-5
DNA: TGTGCCAGCAGTGTTGGAACAGGCAATCAGCCCCAGCATTTT
CDR3: CASSVGTGNQPQHF

V: TRBV7-9
D: NA
size: few
J: TRBJ1-5
DNA: TGTGCCAGCAGCTTGGGTCGGATCGGGTATCAGCCCCAGCATTTT
CDR3: CASSLGRIGYQPQHF

V: TRBV5-1
D: TRBD1
size: few
J: TRBJ2-3
DNA: TGCGCCAGCAGCCCCGGGACAGGGTGGGATACGCAGTATTTT
CDR3: CASSPGTGWDTQYF

V: TRBV7-7
D: NA
size: NA
J: TRBJ2-1
DNA: TGTGCTAGCAGCACCACCGACCGCAATGAGCAGTTCTTC
CDR3: CASSTTDRNEQFF

V: TRBV9
D: NA
size: NA
J: TRBJ2-2
DNA: TGTGCCAGCAGCGCCGCTGGAACCGGGGAGCTGTTTTTT
CDR3: CASSAAGTGELFF

V: TRBV4-1
D: TRBD2
size: few
J: TRBJ2-3
DNA: TGCGCCAGCAGCCCCTACGGGCTAGCGGGACGCCTTACTAGCACAGATACGCAGTATTTT
CDR3: CASSPYGLAGRLTSTDTQYF

V: TRBV28
D: TRBD2
size: NA
J: TRBJ2-2
DNA: TGTGCCAGCAGCTACAGCGGGAGCAAGTCAGGCGGGGAGCTGTTTTTT
CDR3: CASSYSGSKSGGELFF

V: TRBV7-2
D: NA
size: NA
J: TRBJ2-3
DNA: TGTGCCAGCAGCTTTCACAATACGCAGTATTTT
CDR3: CASSFHNTQYF

V: TRBV7-3
D: NA
size: NA
J: TRBJ2-6
DNA: TGTGCCAGCAGCTCCCCATTGGGGACTGGGGCCAACGTCCTGACTTTC
CDR3: CASSSPLGTGANVLTF

V: TRBV6-1
D: NA
size: NA
J: TRBJ2-7
DNA: TGTGCCAGCATAATTTCCCCGGCTGCCGCCTACGAGCAGTACTTC
CDR3: CASIISPAAAYEQYF

V: TRBV27
D: TRBD2
size: NA
J: TRBJ2-7
DNA: TGTGCCAGCAAGAGCGGGACGCACTACGAGCAGTACTTC
CDR3: CASKSGTHYEQYF

V: TRBV28
D: TRBD1
size: NA
J: TRBJ2-5
DNA: TGTGGTAAGGACAGGGTTGAAGAGACCCAGTACTTC
CDR3: CGKDRVEETQYF

V: TRBV18
D: TRBD2
size: NA
J: TRBJ2-5
DNA: TGTGCCAGCTCACCGGCGCGGAGCGGGAGTGGGGGAGAGACCCAGTACTTC
CDR3: CASSPARSGSGGETQYF

V: TRBV18
D: NA
size: NA
J: TRBJ2-3
DNA: TGTGCCAGCTCACCAACCACAGATACGCAGTATTTT
CDR3: CASSPTTDTQYF

V: TRBV7-6
D: NA
size: NA
J: TRBJ2-2
DNA: TGTGCCAGCAGCTTAGTGGGTAGTCTCCTTACCGGGGAGCTGTTTTTT
CDR3: CASSLVGSLLTGELFF